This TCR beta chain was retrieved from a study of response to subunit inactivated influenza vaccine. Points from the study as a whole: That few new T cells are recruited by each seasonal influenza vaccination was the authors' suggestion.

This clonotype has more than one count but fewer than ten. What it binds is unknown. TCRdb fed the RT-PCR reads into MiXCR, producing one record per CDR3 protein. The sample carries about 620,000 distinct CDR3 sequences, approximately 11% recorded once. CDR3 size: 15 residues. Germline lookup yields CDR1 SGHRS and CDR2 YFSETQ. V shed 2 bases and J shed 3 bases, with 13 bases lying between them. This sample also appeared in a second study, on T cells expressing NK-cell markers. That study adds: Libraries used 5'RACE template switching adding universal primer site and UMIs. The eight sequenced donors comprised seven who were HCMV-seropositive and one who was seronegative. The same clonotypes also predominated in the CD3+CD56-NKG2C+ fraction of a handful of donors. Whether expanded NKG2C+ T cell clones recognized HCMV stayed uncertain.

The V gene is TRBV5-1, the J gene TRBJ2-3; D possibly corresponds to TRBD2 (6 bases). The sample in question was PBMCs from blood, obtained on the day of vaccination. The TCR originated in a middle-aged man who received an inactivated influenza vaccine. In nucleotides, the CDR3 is TGCGCCAGCAGCTTAGTTGGGAGGCAGACAGATACGCAGTATTTT. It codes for CASSLVGRQTDTQYF.